The 16 T cell receptor beta chains below come from one sample, sequenced in a study of human T cells and chemical hapten exposure. Each CDR3 protein gets one entry after TCRdb re-called the RACE reads with MiXCR. Of 70,000 to 90,000 distinct CDR3 sequences in the sample, 11% are singletons; the top ten hold 3.7%. As for time point: patch test 3, about 24 weeks after DPC sensitization. Treatment denoted: therapeutic diphenylcyclopropenone sensitization with weekly scalp DPC. The sequenced sample was whole blood, obtained in connection with sensitization to the hapten diphenylcyclopropenone (DPC). These receptors all come from a woman between 50 and 59 years old with alopecia areata. Some clones in this sample may be carry-over from other donors' samples.

This clonotype was seen ten or more times. The rearrangement links TRBV7-9 to TRBJ1-4; weak D call: TRBD1 (5 bases). This CDR3 comprises 15 residues. From germline, CDR1 is SEHNR and CDR2 FQNEAQ (reference sequence). V shed 1 base and J shed 8 bases, with 14 bases lying between them. The CDR3 sequence is CASSLDVGGPEKLFF. The DNA of the CDR3 is TGTGCCAGCAGCTTAGATGTCGGGGGTCCGGAAAAACTGTTTTTT.

The sample holds a few counts of this clonotype. The V call is TRBV29-1, the J call TRBJ1-4; perhaps TRBD1 as D (5 bases). Germline V gives CDR1 SQVTM, CDR2 ANQGSEA. The CDR3 has 13 residues. The V gene lost 5 bases and the J gene lost 3 bases, with 10 bases spanning the gap. The CDR3 loop reads CSVTGSANEKLFF. The CDR3, as DNA: TGCAGCGTTACAGGATCGGCTAATGAAAAACTGTTTTTT.

This clonotype was counted between two and nine times. The chain employs TRBV11-3 and TRBJ1-1; no definite D call. Germline-derived CDR1 and CDR2 are SGHNT and YENEEA. This CDR3 has 13 residues. V shed 5 bases and J shed 2 bases, with 9 bases lying between them. The CDR3 here is CASSGGGNTEAFF. As DNA, the CDR3 is TGTGCCAGCAGCGGTGGAGGAAACACTGAAGCTTTCTTT.

The sample holds many counts of this clonotype. V and J are TRBV20-1 and TRBJ1-2, with no clear D. The CDR3 sequence is 13 residues long. V dropped 2 bases and J dropped 0 bases, with 7 bases sitting between them. CDR1 DFQATT and CDR2 SNEGSKA come from the germline V gene (reference sequence). CDR3 in amino acids: CSARSAPNYGYTF. Written as DNA, the CDR3 is TGCAGTGCTAGATCGGCCCCTAACTATGGCTACACCTTC.

This clonotype turned up a few times. J is TRBJ2-7 and V is TRBV5-1, with D possibly matching TRBD1 (5 bases). Germline V lookup: CDR1 SGHRS, CDR2 YFSETQ. The CDR3 consists of 14 residues. V lost 4 bases, J lost 1 base, and 12 bases lay in between. The CDR3: CASSHSGSSYEQYF. The CDR3 nucleotides are TGCGCCAGCAGCCACTCAGGGTCTTCCTACGAGCAGTACTTC.

This clonotype was seen at least ten times. The chain is built from TRBV24-1 and TRBJ2-1; 14 positions agree with TRBD2. The germline CDR1 and CDR2 sequences are KGHDR and SFDVKD. The CDR3 consists of 14 residues. Losses at the gene ends were 7 bases for V and 6 bases for J; bases not matched to a gene: 1. This chain's CDR3 is CATRGTSGSNEQFF. CDR3 nucleotide sequence: TGTGCCACCAGGGGGACTAGCGGGAGCAATGAGCAGTTCTTC.

This clonotype was recorded at least ten times. This chain joins TRBV11-2 and TRBJ2-5; 8 bases fit TRBD2. V lost 1 base and J lost 5; bases outside the gene matches: 3. The CDR3 spans 14 residues. The germline gives CDR1 SGHAT, CDR2 FQNNGV. CDR3 protein: CASSLVSSGETQYF. The CDR3 DNA is TGTGCCAGCAGCTTAGTCTCTAGCGGGGAGACCCAGTACTTC.

The V call is TRBV20-1, the J call TRBJ2-7, with 8 nucleotides matching TRBD2. Germline V lookup: CDR1 DFQATT, CDR2 SNEGSKA (reference sequence). The CDR3 has 14 residues. The ends lost 3 bases at V and 5 bases at J; junction bases unmatched: 9. The CDR3 DNA reads as TGCAGTGCTAGTGGGGGCGGGAGGTCCCACGAGCAGTACTTC. Protein product: CSASGGGRSHEQYF.

In this sample, this clonotype turned up many times. The chain carries TRBV6-1 and TRBJ1-1; unclear D gene. CDR1 MNHNS and CDR2 SASEGT come from the germline V gene. The CDR3 has 16 amino acids. The germline V and J ends were trimmed by 6 bases and 0 bases, with 17 bases remaining between them. The CDR3 protein is CASSLYGRVMNTEAFF. The CDR3 nucleotides are TGTGCCAGCAGCCTGTATGGGAGGGTCATGAACACTGAAGCTTTCTTT.

There are many counts of this clonotype. The J gene is TRBJ2-3, the V gene TRBV12-3 or TRBV12-4; 7 nucleotides match TRBD2. The V and J ends lost 3 bases and 2 bases, in that order; junction bases with no gene match: 2. The CDR3 runs to 14 residues. This chain's CDR3 is CASSFRGDTDTQYF. CDR3 in DNA: TGTGCCAGCAGTTTCCGGGGGGACACAGATACGCAGTATTTT.

Comment on this clonotype: Sequence at one end of the junction differs from germline and may be a read error. The CDR3 DNA reads TGTGCCAGCTGCTTGGCCGGGGCTGCGGGGGCCGAAGCTTTCTTT. Its translation: CASCLAGAAGAEAFF. The J gene is TRBJ1-1, the V gene TRBV5-4, with D perhaps matching TRBD1 (6 bases). The CDR3 runs to 15 residues. Per the germline V gene, CDR1 is SGHNT and CDR2 is YYREEE (reference sequence). The whole variable domain, filled in from reference TRBV5-4 and TRBJ1-1, reads ETGVTQSPTHLIKTRGQQVTLRCSSQSGHNTVSWYQQALGQGPQFIFQYYREEENGRGNFPPRFSGLQFPNYSSELNVNALELDDSALYLCASCLAGAAGAEAFFGQGTRLTVV.

This clonotype showed up many times. The gene calls are TRBV9 and TRBJ1-4; D possibly corresponds to TRBD1 (6 bases). Looked up from germline, CDR1 is SGDLS and CDR2 is YYNGEE. V gave up 4 bases and J gave up 1 base, with 11 bases separating them. The CDR3 length is 15 residues. The CDR3 here is CASSSTDRTNEKLFF. CDR3 nucleotides: TGTGCCAGCAGCAGCACGGACAGAACTAATGAAAAACTGTTTTTT.

This clonotype was observed at least ten times. The chain has TRBV20-1 and TRBJ1-5; D call uncertain. V was pared by 0 bases and J by 7 bases, with 10 bases between. The V gene's germline CDR1 is DFQATT and CDR2 SNEGSKA (reference sequence). This CDR3 region has 13 residues. In nucleotides, the CDR3 is TGCAGTGCTAGAGATCCCAGGCCCCAGCCCCAGCATTTT. This translates into CSARDPRPQPQHF.

CDR3 sequence (DNA): TGCAGCGGACGACGGATTGATGTGGCTTTCTTT. It specifies CSGRRIDVAFF. The chain has TRBV29-1 and TRBJ1-1; D gene unclear. V was pared by 7 bases and J by 11 bases, with 17 bases between. The CDR3 contains 11 residues. CDR1 and CDR2 from the germline V gene are SQVTM and ANQGSEA.

Ten or more counts support this clonotype. The V gene is TRBV7-9, the J gene TRBJ2-5; no reliable D call. The germline V gene has CDR1 SEHNR and CDR2 FQNEAQ (reference sequence). V dropped 0 bases and J dropped 2 bases, with 7 bases sitting between them. The CDR3 has 14 amino acids. CDR3 DNA sequence: TGTGCCAGCAGCTTAGCCGGAAGGCAAGAGACCCAGTACTTC. Its protein product is CASSLAGRQETQYF.

In this sample, this clonotype turned up a few times. In DNA form, the CDR3 reads TGTGCCAGCAGACGAGGGGGCGCCGGGTACGAGCAGTACTTC. Its protein is CASRRGGAGYEQYF. This chain uses TRBV14 with TRBJ2-7; 7 bases line up with TRBD1. The CDR3 loop spans 14 amino acids. The trim removed 6 bases at V and 4 bases at J, leaving 9 bases unmatched. CDR1 is SGHDN and CDR2 is FVKESK in the germline V gene. Drawing the rest from reference TRBV14 and TRBJ2-7, the complete variable domain is EAGVTQFPSHSVIEKGQTVTLRCDPISGHDNLYWYRRVMGKEIKFLLHFVKESKQDESGMPNNRFLAERTGGTYSTLKVQPAELEDSGVYFCASRRGGAGYEQYFGPGTRLTVT.